This T cell receptor beta chain was identified during a study of response to subunit inactivated influenza vaccine (dated by TCRdb to the late 2010s). For the wider study: The study used deep quantitative T cell receptor repertoire profiling to track responses to a trivalent subunit inactivated influenza vaccine. What the study reported, not specific to this receptor: It was suggested by the authors that each seasonal influenza vaccination may recruit only a limited number of new T cells.

With regard to this clonotype: Its antigen is not yet known. Base qualities are not provided; no much larger clone lies one nucleotide away.

The method was RT-PCR. TCRdb names Illumina HiSeq 2500 as the instrument used. TCRdb cleaned the public reads at Q25 with fastp, built clones with MiXCR and kept in-frame beta chains. Duplicate CDR3 protein sequences are folded into a single record with the most common DNA and genes. The sample has 300,000 to 350,000 distinct CDR3 sequences on record, about 20% of them singletons. About 9.4% of the sample comes from the top ten. The CDR3 runs 14 residues from the cysteine to the phenylalanine. Only the CDR3 DNA is retained, 42 bases long and in frame from the first base. Trimming takes 7 bases off V and 0 bases off J; junction bases not matched to a gene: 6. CDR1 SQVTM and CDR2 ANQGSEA are derived from the germline V gene.

The V and J segments used are TRBV29-1 and TRBJ2-1, and 7 junction bases match TRBD1. The receptor comes from a man between 50 and 69 years old who received an inactivated influenza vaccine. Donor details come from another sample of the same person, matched by shared clones. The sample here was PBMCs from blood, taken less than 22 months after vaccination. The DNA reads TGCAGCGCCCCGGGACAGAACTCCTACAATGAGCAGTTCTTC. Translated, this gives CSAPGQNSYNEQFF.